This T cell receptor (beta chain) was recorded in a study of blood T cell repertoires in COVID-19. The overall study: Acute-phase and convalescent COVID-19 samples originated in the United States, Italy and Spain. Sample material is recorded as cDNA or gDNA derived from T cells, B-cell-depleted T cells, or PBMCs.

In the authors' workflow: Reference gene primer amplification gave nucleated cell count estimates. Profiling relied on immunoSEQ multiplex PCR, and the TCRdb table lists in-frame clones only, not all of them. Clonal size and the V and J genes are those of that table, whereas D and trimming came from the DNA. The sample yields around 330,000 clones, 70% to 90% seen once. Germline CDR1 reads MNHEY; CDR2 reads SMNVEV (reference sequence). CDR3 length equals 14 residues. V was trimmed by 3 bases and J by 1 base, leaving 9 bases between them. Enrollment of patients from Seattle took place during active infection, with longitudinal follow-up.

Sequencing was done on a sample of peripheral blood. The V call is TRBV27, the J call TRBJ1-1; the D is unclear. This TCR was recovered from a woman aged 25 to 39 with COVID-19, enrolled during active disease. The DNA for the CDR3 is TGTGCCAGCAGTTTTGGGCCGCCGAACACTGAAGCTTTCTTT. Its translation is CASSFGPPNTEAFF.